The entry that follows covers one T cell receptor (beta chain) sequence. Antigen unknown. These data are taken from a study of cytomegalovirus exposure and HLA in healthy donors. Notes on the study in general: Later analysis demonstrated an association between a missense DCLRE1C variant and TCR beta V- and J-gene trimming.

Germline CDR1 and CDR2: MGHRA and YSYEKL. This CDR3 has 22 residues. With V trimmed by 1 base and J by 6 bases, 28 bases remained unmatched. 13 Jbeta primers and 60 Vbeta primers were used for the PCR. The table came from immunoSEQ multiplex PCR; TCRdb's copy has only in-frame clones and leaves some out. The table lists around 200,000 clones, 65% to 90% of them singletons, with roughly 1.3% in the top ten. The source of this sequence is a girl between 5 and 17 years old in good health and CMV-seronegative. The rearrangement uses TRBV4-1 and TRBJ2-5; 8 nucleotides match TRBD2. Material: PBMCs. The CDR3 DNA reads as TGCGCCAGCAGCCAAGTTCGGGAGGGAACGGGAGGGCTACGACACCGCTCAAAGACCCAGTACTTC. Protein product: CASSQVREGTGGLRHRSKTQYF.